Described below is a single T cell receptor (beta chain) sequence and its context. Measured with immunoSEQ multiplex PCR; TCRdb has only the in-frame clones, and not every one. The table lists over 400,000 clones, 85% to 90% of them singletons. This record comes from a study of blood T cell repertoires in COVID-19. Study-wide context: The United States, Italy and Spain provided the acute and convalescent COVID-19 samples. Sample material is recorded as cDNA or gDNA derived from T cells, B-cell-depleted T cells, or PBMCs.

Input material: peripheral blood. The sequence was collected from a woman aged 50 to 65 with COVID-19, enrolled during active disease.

CDR3 coding DNA: TGTGCCAGCAGCTTAGCGGGGGGTCCCACCGGGGAGCTGTTTTTT. Its translation is CASSLAGGPTGELFF. This chain links TRBV7-2 with TRBJ2-2, with TRBD2 as a possible D gene (6 bases). Trimming stripped 0 bases from V and 4 bases from J, with 9 bases between. The CDR3 is made up of 15 amino acids. In germline, CDR1 is SGHTA, CDR2 FQGNSA. Using reference TRBV7-2 and TRBJ2-2 for the parts outside the CDR3, the full variable domain is GAGVSQSPSNKVTEKGKDVELRCDPISGHTALYWYRQSLGQGLEFLIYFQGNSAPDKSGLPSDRFSAERTGGSVSTLTIQRTQQEDSAVYLCASSLAGGPTGELFFGEGSRLTVL.